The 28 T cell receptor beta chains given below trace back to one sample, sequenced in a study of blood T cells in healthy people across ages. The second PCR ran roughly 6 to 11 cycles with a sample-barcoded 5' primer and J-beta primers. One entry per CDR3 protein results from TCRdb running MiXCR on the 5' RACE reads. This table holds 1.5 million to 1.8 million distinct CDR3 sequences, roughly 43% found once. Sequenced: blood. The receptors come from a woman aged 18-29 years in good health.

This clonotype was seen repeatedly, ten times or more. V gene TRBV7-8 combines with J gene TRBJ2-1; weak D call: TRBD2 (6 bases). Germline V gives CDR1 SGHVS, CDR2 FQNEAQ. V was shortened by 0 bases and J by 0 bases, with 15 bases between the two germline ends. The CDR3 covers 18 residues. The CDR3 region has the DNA TGTGCCAGCAGCTTAGCGCCCTTAGCGGAGAGCTCCTACAATGAGCAGTTCTTC. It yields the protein CASSLAPLAESSYNEQFF.

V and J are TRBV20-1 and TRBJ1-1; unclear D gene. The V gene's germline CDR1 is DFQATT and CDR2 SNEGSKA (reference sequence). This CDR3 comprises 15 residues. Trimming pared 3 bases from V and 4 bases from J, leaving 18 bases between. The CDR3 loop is CSASLAQFGVTEAFF. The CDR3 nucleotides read TGCAGTGCTAGTTTGGCTCAGTTTGGTGTCACTGAAGCTTTCTTT.

The CDR3 region is CASSLSQGTEAFF. The CDR3 bases are TGTGCCAGCAGCCTATCCCAGGGGACTGAAGCTTTCTTT. This sequence joins TRBV3-1 and TRBJ1-1; possibly TRBD1 for D (6 bases). The CDR3 is made up of 13 amino acids. CDR1 and CDR2 from the germline V gene are LGHDT and YNNKEL (reference sequence). V lost 4 bases and J lost 5, with 11 bases in between.

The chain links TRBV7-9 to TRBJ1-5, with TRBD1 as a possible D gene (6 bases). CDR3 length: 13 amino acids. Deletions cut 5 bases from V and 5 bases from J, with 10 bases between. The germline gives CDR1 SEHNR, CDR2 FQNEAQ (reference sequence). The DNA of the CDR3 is TGTGCCAGCAGCGACAGGTTCGATCAGCCCCAGCATTTT. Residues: CASSDRFDQPQHF.

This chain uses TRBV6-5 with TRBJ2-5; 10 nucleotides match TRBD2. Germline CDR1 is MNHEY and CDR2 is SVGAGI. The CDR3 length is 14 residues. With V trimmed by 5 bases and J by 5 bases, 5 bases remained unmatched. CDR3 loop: CASSLAGVRETQYF. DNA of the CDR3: TGTGCCAGCAGTCTAGCGGGAGTACGGGAGACCCAGTACTTC.

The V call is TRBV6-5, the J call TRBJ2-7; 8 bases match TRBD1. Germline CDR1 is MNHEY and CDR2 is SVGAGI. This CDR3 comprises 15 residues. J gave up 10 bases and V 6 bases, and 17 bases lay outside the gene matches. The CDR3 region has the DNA TGTGCCAGCAGGCGTCGGACTTTAGGGACAGGCCCCCAGTACTTC. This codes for CASRRRTLGTGPQYF.

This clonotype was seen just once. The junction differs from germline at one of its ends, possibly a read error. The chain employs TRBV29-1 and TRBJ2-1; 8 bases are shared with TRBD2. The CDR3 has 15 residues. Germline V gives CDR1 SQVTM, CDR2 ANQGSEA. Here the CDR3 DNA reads TGCAGCGCTGAACCCCAGCGGGGGACGGGGGATGAGCAGTTCTTC. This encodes CSAEPQRGTGDEQFF.

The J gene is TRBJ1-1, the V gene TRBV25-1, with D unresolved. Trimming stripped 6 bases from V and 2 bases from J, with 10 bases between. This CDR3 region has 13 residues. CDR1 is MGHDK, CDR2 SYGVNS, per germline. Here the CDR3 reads CASSNGINTEAFF. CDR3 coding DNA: TGTGCCAGCAGCAACGGGATTAACACTGAAGCTTTCTTT.

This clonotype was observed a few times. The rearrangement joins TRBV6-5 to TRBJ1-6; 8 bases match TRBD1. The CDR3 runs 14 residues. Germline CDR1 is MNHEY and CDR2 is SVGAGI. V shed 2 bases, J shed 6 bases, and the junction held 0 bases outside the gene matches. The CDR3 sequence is CASSYQGANSPLHF. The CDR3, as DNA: TGTGCCAGCAGTTACCAGGGGGCTAATTCACCCCTCCACTTT.

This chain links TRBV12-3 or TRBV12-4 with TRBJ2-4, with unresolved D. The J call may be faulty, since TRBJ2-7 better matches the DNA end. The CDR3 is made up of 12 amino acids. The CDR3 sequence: CASKGSPYEQYF. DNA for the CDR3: TGTGCCAGCAAAGGCAGTCCCTACGAGCAGTACTTC.

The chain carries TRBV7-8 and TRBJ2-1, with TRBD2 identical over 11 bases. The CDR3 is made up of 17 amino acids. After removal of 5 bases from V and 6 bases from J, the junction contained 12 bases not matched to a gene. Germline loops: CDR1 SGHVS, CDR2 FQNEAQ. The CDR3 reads CASSKRPGTSGLNEQFF. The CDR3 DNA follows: TGTGCCAGCAGCAAACGACCGGGGACTAGCGGACTCAATGAGCAGTTCTTC. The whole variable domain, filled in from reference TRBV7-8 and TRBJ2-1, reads GAGVSQSPRYKVAKRGQDVALRCDPISGHVSLFWYQQALGQGPEFLTYFQNEAQLDKSGLPSDRFFAERPEGSVSTLKIQRTQQEDSAVYLCASSKRPGTSGLNEQFFGPGTRLTVL.

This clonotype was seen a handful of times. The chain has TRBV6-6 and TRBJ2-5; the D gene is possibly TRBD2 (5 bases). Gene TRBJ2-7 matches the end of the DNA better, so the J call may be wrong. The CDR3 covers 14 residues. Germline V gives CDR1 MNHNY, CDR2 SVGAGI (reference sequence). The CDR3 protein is CASSYPSSVYEQYF. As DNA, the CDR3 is TGTGCCAGCAGTTACCCCAGTAGCGTCTACGAGCAGTACTTC.

CDR3 amino acids: CASRETSGTSTDTQYF. CDR3 sequence (DNA): TGTGCCAGCAGGGAAACTAGCGGGACCAGCACAGATACGCAGTATTTT. The chain recombines TRBV6-2 or TRBV6-3 with TRBJ2-3, with 10 nucleotides matching TRBD2. Germline V CDR1 and CDR2: MNHEY, SVGEGT. This CDR3 comprises 16 residues. Trimming at V came to 6 bases and at J to 0 bases, leaving 6 bases not matched to a gene.

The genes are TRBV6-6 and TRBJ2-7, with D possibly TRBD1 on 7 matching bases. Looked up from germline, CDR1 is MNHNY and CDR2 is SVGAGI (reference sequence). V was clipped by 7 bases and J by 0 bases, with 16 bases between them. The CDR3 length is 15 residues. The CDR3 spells CASIPGGQRSYEQYF. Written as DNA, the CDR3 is TGTGCCAGCATCCCCGGGGGACAGCGCTCCTACGAGCAGTACTTC.

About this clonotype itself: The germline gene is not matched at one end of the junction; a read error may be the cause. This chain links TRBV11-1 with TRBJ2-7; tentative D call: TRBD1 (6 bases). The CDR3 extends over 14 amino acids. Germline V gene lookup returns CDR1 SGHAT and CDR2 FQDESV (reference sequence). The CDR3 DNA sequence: TGTGCCAGCAGCCTACCGGGACAAACCTACGAGCGGTACTTC. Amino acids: CASSLPGQTYERYF.

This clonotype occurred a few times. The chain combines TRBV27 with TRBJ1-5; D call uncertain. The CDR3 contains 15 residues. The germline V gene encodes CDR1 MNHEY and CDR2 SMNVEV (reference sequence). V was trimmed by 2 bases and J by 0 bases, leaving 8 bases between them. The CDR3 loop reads CASSLTPYSNQPQHF. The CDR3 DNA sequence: TGTGCCAGCAGTTTAACTCCGTATAGCAATCAGCCCCAGCATTTT.

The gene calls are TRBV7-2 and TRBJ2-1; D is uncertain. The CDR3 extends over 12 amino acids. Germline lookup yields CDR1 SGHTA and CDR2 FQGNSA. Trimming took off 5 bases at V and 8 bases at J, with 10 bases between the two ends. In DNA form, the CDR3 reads TGTGCCAGCAGCCCCGGCCTACATGAGCAGTTCTTC. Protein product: CASSPGLHEQFF.

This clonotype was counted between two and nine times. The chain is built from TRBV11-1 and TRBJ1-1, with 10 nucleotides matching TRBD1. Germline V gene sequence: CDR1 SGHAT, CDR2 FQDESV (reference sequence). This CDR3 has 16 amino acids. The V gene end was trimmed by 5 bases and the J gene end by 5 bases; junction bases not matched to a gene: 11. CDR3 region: CASSIGTGAPRTEAFF. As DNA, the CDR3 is TGTGCCAGCAGCATTGGGACAGGGGCTCCGAGGACTGAAGCTTTCTTT.

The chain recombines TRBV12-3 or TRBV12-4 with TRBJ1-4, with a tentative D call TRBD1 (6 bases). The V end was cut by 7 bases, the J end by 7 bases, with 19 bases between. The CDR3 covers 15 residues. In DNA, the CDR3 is TGTGCCAGCAATCCGGCTGGTGGGGGGCGTGAAAAACTGTTTTTT. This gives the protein CASNPAGGGREKLFF.

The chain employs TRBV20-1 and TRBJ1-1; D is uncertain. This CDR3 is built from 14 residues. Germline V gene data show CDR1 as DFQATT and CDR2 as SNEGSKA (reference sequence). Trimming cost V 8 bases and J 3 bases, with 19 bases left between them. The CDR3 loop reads CSTYGGRKDTEAFF. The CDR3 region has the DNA TGCAGTACTTACGGAGGGAGGAAGGACACTGAAGCTTTCTTT.

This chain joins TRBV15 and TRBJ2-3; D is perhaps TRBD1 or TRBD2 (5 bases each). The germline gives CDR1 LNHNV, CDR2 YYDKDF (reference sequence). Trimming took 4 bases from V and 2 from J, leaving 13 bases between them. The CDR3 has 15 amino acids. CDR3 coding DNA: TGTGCCACCAGCAACCGGGACGGGGACACAGATACGCAGTATTTT. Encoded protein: CATSNRDGDTDTQYF.

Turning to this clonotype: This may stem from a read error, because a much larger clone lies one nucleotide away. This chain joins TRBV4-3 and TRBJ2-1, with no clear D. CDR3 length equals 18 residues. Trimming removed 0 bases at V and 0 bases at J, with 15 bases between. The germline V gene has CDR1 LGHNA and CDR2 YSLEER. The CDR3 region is CASSQEVATTGSYNEQFF. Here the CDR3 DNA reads TGCGCCAGCAGCCAAGAGGTTGCTACCACGGGCTCCTACAATGAGCAGTTCTTC.

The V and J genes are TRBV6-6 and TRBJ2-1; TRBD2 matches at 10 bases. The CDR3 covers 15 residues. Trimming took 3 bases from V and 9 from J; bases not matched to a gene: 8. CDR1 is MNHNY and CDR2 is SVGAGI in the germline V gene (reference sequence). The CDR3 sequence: CASSYAAGGQAEQFF. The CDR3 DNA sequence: TGTGCCAGCAGTTATGCAGCGGGAGGGCAGGCTGAGCAGTTCTTC.

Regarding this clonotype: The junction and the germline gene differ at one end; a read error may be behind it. This chain's CDR3 is CASSFRLTGVNIEAFF. The CDR3, as DNA: TGTGCCAGCAGTTTCCGACTTACAGGGGTTAACATTGAAGCTTTCTTT. The V call is TRBV28, the J call TRBJ1-1, with 7 bases fitting TRBD1. The CDR3 consists of 16 residues. Germline-derived CDR1 and CDR2 are MDHEN and SYDVKM.

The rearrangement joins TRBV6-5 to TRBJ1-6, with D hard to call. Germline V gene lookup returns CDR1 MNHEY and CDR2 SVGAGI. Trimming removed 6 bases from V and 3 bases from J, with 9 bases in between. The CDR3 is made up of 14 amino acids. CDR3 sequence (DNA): TGTGCCAGCAGCGGACGGAACTATAATTCACCCCTCCACTTT. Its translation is CASSGRNYNSPLHF.

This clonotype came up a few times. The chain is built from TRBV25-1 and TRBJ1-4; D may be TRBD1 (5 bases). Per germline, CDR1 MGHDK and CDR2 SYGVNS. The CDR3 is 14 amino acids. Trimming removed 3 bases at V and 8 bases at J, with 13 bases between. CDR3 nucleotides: TGTGCCAGCAGTGATCTGGACATTGGGGAAAAACTGTTTTTT. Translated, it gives CASSDLDIGEKLFF.

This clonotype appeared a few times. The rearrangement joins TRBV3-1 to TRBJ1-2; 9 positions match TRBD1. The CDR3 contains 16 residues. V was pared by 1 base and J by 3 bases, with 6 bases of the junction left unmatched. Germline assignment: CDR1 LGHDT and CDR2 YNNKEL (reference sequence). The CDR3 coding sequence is TGTGCCAGCAGCCAAGTGGGGACAGGGAAGGACTATGGCTACACCTTC. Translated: CASSQVGTGKDYGYTF.

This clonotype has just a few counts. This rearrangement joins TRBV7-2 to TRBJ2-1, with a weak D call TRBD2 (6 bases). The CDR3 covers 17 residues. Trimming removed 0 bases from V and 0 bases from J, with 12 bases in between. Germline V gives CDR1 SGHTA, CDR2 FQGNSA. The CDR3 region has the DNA TGTGCCAGCAGCTTAGCGATAGGGACTGCCTCCTACAATGAGCAGTTCTTC. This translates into CASSLAIGTASYNEQFF.